These 22 T cell receptor beta chains originate from one sample sequenced in a study of blood T cell repertoires in COVID-19. Using immunoSEQ multiplex PCR, the repertoire was profiled, and TCRdb retains in-frame clones only, with some absent. This sample carries under 200,000 clones, 80% to 85% of them seen once, and the ten largest clones take around 2.4%. The sample taken for sequencing was peripheral blood. The receptors were gathered from a human donor with acute or convalescent COVID-19. The donor label of this sample is uncertain.

The V gene is TRBV30, the J gene TRBJ1-6, with unresolved D. This CDR3 is built from 12 residues. Germline V CDR1 and CDR2: GTSNPN, SVGIG (reference sequence). The V end was cut by 1 base, the J end by 12 bases, with 10 bases between. The CDR3 protein is CAWSDWAGPLHF. The CDR3 DNA sequence: TGTGCCTGGAGTGACTGGGCAGGACCCCTCCACTTT.

The chain links TRBV7-9 to TRBJ2-3, with 7 bases aligning to TRBD2. The CDR3 runs 16 residues. Trimming cost V 1 base and J 0 bases; bases outside gene matches: 4. Germline CDR1 reads SEHNR; CDR2 reads FQNEAQ (reference sequence). The CDR3 coding sequence is TGTGCCAGCAGCTTAGTTGGGGGGGGGAGCACAGATACGCAGTATTTT. It is translated as CASSLVGGGSTDTQYF. The full variable domain, with the rest looked up from reference TRBV7-9 and TRBJ2-3, is DTGVSQNPRHKITKRGQNVTFRCDPISEHNRLYWYRQTLGQGPEFLTYFQNEAQLEKSRLLSDRFSAERPKGSFSTLEIQRTEQGDSAMYLCASSLVGGGSTDTQYFGPGTRLTVL.

The chain uses TRBV27 and TRBJ1-2; 8 bases match TRBD1. The V and J ends lost 5 bases and 5 bases, in that order; junction bases with no gene match: 7. The CDR3 covers 14 residues. Germline loops: CDR1 MNHEY, CDR2 SMNVEV (reference sequence). The DNA for the CDR3 is TGTGCCAGCAGTCCCTGGACAGGGCCATATGGCTACACCTTC. This sequence encodes CASSPWTGPYGYTF.

The rearrangement joins TRBV5-1 to TRBJ1-2; TRBD1 matches at 9 bases. Germline V gene lookup returns CDR1 SGHRS and CDR2 YFSETQ. V gave up 0 bases and J gave up 5 bases; unmatched junction bases: 5. The length of the CDR3 is 15 residues. CDR3 coding DNA: TGCGCCAGCAGCTTGGCCTTCGGGACAGGGTATGGCTACACCTTC. This translates into CASSLAFGTGYGYTF.

The rearrangement links TRBV9 to TRBJ1-2; D not certain. V lost 5 bases to trimming and J lost 2 bases, with 22 bases between them. The CDR3 extends over 17 amino acids. From germline, CDR1 is SGDLS and CDR2 YYNGEE. CDR3 amino acids: CASSLGRRREGNYGYTF. CDR3 DNA: TGTGCCAGCAGTCTTGGACGGAGAAGAGAGGGCAACTATGGCTACACCTTC.

A few counts support this clone. The chain joins TRBV7-3 to TRBJ2-1; D perhaps matches TRBD1 (5 bases). Germline V CDR1 and CDR2: SGHTA, FQGTGA. This CDR3 contains 14 residues. Between the trimmed V and J ends, which lost 5 bases and 2 bases, there was a span of 10 bases. The CDR3 loop is CASSKQGTYNEQFF. The CDR3 DNA reads TGTGCCAGCAGCAAGCAGGGAACCTACAATGAGCAGTTCTTC.

The rearrangement joins TRBV2 to TRBJ2-4; 9 nucleotides match TRBD1. V lost 7 bases and J lost 4; bases outside the gene matches: 8. The CDR3 spans 15 residues. CDR1 and CDR2 from the germline V gene are SNHLY and FYNNEI. The chain's CDR3 is CASNQGGTGKNIQYF. Here the CDR3 DNA reads TGTGCCAGCAACCAGGGTGGGACAGGGAAAAACATTCAGTACTTC.

This clone was observed once. The chain carries TRBV5-1 and TRBJ2-3; D is undetermined. The CDR3 is 13 amino acids. Trimming removed 0 bases from V and 6 bases from J, with 8 bases in between. Germline CDR1 reads SGHRS; CDR2 reads YFSETQ. The CDR3 DNA sequence: TGCGCCAGCAGCTTGGCAGCGCTCGATACGCAGTATTTT. It is translated as CASSLAALDTQYF.

The chain has TRBV28 and TRBJ1-2; D might be TRBD1 (5 bases). The CDR3 extends over 12 amino acids. The germline CDR1 and CDR2 sequences are MDHEN and SYDVKM. V gave up 4 bases and J gave up 6 bases, with 9 bases separating them. The CDR3 DNA is TGTGCCAGCAGTTCACAGGCCCATGGCTACACCTTC. As protein: CASSSQAHGYTF.

Many counts were recorded for this clone. The chain joins TRBV28 to TRBJ1-5; a weak D match, TRBD1 (6 bases). The CDR3 extends over 15 amino acids. V was trimmed by 6 bases and J by 7 bases, leaving 19 bases between them. The V gene's germline CDR1 is MDHEN and CDR2 SYDVKM. The CDR3 DNA reads as TGTGCCAGCAGACGAAGGGCAGGGGTAGAACAGCCCCAGCATTTT. Its translation: CASRRRAGVEQPQHF.

The rearrangement uses TRBV7-2 and TRBJ1-3; D is uncertain. V lost 6 bases and J 2 bases, leaving 11 bases between the germline ends. The CDR3 totals 14 residues. Germline V gives CDR1 SGHTA, CDR2 FQGNSA. The CDR3 spells CASRGSGAGNTIYF. As DNA, the CDR3 is TGTGCCAGCAGGGGTAGCGGGGCTGGAAACACCATATATTTT.

V is TRBV7-9 and J is TRBJ1-6; D remains unclear. Germline CDR1 reads SEHNR; CDR2 reads FQNEAQ (reference sequence). The V and J ends lost 3 bases and 9 bases respectively, with 6 bases between them. The CDR3 extends over 12 amino acids. The CDR3 loop reads CASSFSSSPLHF. The CDR3 bases are TGTGCCAGCAGCTTTAGTAGTTCACCCCTCCACTTT. Full variable domain (remainder filled in from reference TRBV7-9 and TRBJ1-6): DTGVSQNPRHKITKRGQNVTFRCDPISEHNRLYWYRQTLGQGPEFLTYFQNEAQLEKSRLLSDRFSAERPKGSFSTLEIQRTEQGDSAMYLCASSFSSSPLHFGNGTRLTVT.

The genes are TRBV6-1 and TRBJ2-1; 9 bases are shared with TRBD2. This CDR3 is built from 17 residues. After removal of 4 bases from V and 8 bases from J, the junction contained 15 bases not matched to a gene. Per germline, CDR1 MNHNS and CDR2 SASEGT. Written as DNA, the CDR3 is TGTGCCAGCAGTGCGGCCCTAGGGGCGGGGGGGCCCCATGAGCAGTTCTTC. It codes for CASSAALGAGGPHEQFF.

DNA of the CDR3: TGCGCCAGCAGCCTCCTCCCGGTCGGCACAGATACGCAGTATTTT. Protein product: CASSLLPVGTDTQYF. The J gene is TRBJ2-3, the V gene TRBV4-1; D call uncertain. Trimming took 4 bases from V and 1 from J, leaving 12 bases between them. The CDR3 spans 15 residues. Germline CDR1 MGHRA, CDR2 YSYEKL.

This clone has ten or more counts. The chain carries TRBV5-4 and TRBJ2-7; TRBD2 is a possible D gene (5 bases). V shed 0 bases and J shed 4 bases, with 14 bases lying between them. This CDR3 is built from 15 residues. Germline CDR1 reads SGHNT; CDR2 reads YYREEE (reference sequence). DNA for the CDR3: TGTGCCAGCAGCTTGGGTGGAGGAACCTTATACGAGCAGTACTTC. It translates to CASSLGGGTLYEQYF.

The chain joins TRBV5-1 to TRBJ2-5; D is perhaps TRBD2 (6 bases). The CDR3 is 16 amino acids. Germline CDR1 is SGHRS and CDR2 is YFSETQ. V was cut by 2 bases and J by 2 bases, with 16 bases left in between. CDR3 amino acids: CASSFPPRGIQETQYF. The CDR3, as DNA: TGCGCCAGCAGCTTCCCACCCCGGGGGATACAAGAGACCCAGTACTTC.

This clone appeared a single time. V is TRBV15 and J is TRBJ2-1; D gene uncertain. CDR1 is LNHNV, CDR2 YYDKDF, per germline (reference sequence). This CDR3 has 14 residues. V shed 1 base and J shed 1 base, with 5 bases lying between them. This chain's CDR3 is CATSRAGSYNEQFF. CDR3 coding DNA: TGTGCCACCAGCAGAGCGGGTTCCTACAATGAGCAGTTCTTC.

The chain uses TRBV10-3 and TRBJ2-1; 8 bases match TRBD1. CDR3 size: 14 residues. The V segment lost 2 bases and the J segment 8 bases; nucleotides outside the gene matches: 5. Germline-derived CDR1 and CDR2 are ENHRY and SYGVKD. The CDR3 reads CAISEGQGFDEQFF. CDR3 in DNA: TGTGCCATCAGTGAGGGACAGGGATTTGATGAGCAGTTCTTC.

This sequence joins TRBV5-4 and TRBJ2-3, with 8 bases aligning to TRBD2. This CDR3 is built from 15 residues. Germline loops: CDR1 SGHNT, CDR2 YYREEE (reference sequence). V shed 1 base and J 1 base; nucleotides not matched to a gene: 2. The chain's CDR3 is CASSLRGGGTDTQYF. In nucleotides, the CDR3 is TGTGCCAGCAGCTTGCGGGGGGGAGGCACAGATACGCAGTATTTT.

This chain connects TRBV12-3 or TRBV12-4 to TRBJ2-1; D possibly corresponds to TRBD2 (5 bases). V was cut by 2 bases and J by 9 bases, with 11 bases left in between. The CDR3 totals 13 residues. The CDR3 region has the DNA TGTGCCAGCAGTTTAACACCCGAGGGTGAGCAGTTCTTC. Translation: CASSLTPEGEQFF.

The chain carries TRBV28 and TRBJ2-2; 10 bases align to TRBD2. This CDR3 is built from 18 residues. Germline lookup yields CDR1 MDHEN and CDR2 SYDVKM. Trimming took 3 bases from V and 5 from J; bases not matched to a gene: 12. The CDR3 nucleotides read TGTGCCAGCAGTTTGGTCGGGCTAGCGGGAGTGGGGACCGGGGAGCTGTTTTTT. Translating it yields CASSLVGLAGVGTGELFF.

V usage is TRBV5-1 and J usage is TRBJ1-1; D is uncertain. Germline V gene sequence: CDR1 SGHRS, CDR2 YFSETQ. V lost 0 bases and J lost 5, with 11 bases in between. This CDR3 is built from 14 residues. DNA of the CDR3: TGCGCCAGCAGCTTGGACGGTACAGAGACTGAAGCTTTCTTT. Its translation is CASSLDGTETEAFF.